This T cell receptor beta chain originates from a study of blood T cell repertoires in COVID-19. Participants had their cohort set by participant-reported clinical history. This clone was seen a few times. The assay was immunoSEQ multiplex PCR, and TCRdb's table has in-frame clones only and misses some. The sample yields approximately 250,000 clones, 80% to 95% seen once. This CDR3 has 15 amino acids. V is TRBV21-1 and J is TRBJ1-1; TRBD1, as called in the table, went unchecked against the DNA. TRBV21-1 is termed a pseudogene. The TCR comes from a man between 35 and 55 years old who had been exposed to COVID-19. The sequencing sample was made of PBMCs or T cells enriched from blood (not recorded which). The CDR3 region is CASSNASQENTEAFF. CDR3 coding DNA: TGTGCCAGCAGCAACGCCTCCCAGGAGAACACTGAAGCTTTCTTT.